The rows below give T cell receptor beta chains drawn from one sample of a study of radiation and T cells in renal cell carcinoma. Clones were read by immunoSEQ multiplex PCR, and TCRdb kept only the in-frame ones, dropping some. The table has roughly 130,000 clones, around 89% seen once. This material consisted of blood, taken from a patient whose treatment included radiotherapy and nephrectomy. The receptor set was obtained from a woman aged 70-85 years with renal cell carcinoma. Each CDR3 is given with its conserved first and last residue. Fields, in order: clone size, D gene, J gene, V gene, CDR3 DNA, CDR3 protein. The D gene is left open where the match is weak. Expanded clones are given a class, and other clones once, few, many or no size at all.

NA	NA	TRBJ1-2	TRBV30	TGTGCCTGGGATGAGTATGGCTACACCTTC	CAWDEYGYTF
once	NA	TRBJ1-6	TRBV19	TGTGCCAGTAGTATAGACGGTACGAGGACTAATTCACCCCTCCACTTT	CASSIDGTRTNSPLHF
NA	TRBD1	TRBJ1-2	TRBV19	TGTGCCAGTAGGAAACAGGGGGCGAATAGTTATGGCTACACCTTC	CASRKQGANSYGYTF
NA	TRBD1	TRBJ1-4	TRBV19	TGTGCCAGTACCACGGACGACAGGGGAAGAGAAAAACTGTTTTTT	CASTTDDRGREKLFF
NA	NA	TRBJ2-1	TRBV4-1	TGCGCCAGCAGCCAAGTTCAGGGGCGGAATGAGCAGTTCTTC	CASSQVQGRNEQFF
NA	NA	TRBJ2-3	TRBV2	TGTGCCAGCAGTACTAGGCAGGGAAGCACAGATACGCAGTATTTT	CASSTRQGSTDTQYF
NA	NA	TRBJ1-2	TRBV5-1	TGCGCCAGCAGCTTGGCCCTACAGACTCCTAACTATGGCTACACCTTC	CASSLALQTPNYGYTF
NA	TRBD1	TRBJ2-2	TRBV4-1	TGCGCCAGCAGCCCCCTGACAGGGGGGCGCGGGGAGCTGTTTTTT	CASSPLTGGRGELFF
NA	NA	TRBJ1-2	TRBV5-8	TGTGCCAGCACCTACGCGAGGGGCAGGGGATCATATGGCTACACCTTC	CASTYARGRGSYGYTF
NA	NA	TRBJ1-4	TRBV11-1	TGTGCCAGCAGCCTAGGGGAATTTGAAAAACTGTTTTTT	CASSLGEFEKLFF
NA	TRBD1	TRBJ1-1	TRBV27	TGTGCCAGCAGGGACAGGGATGAAGCTTTCTTT	CASRDRDEAFF
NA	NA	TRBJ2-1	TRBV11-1	TGTGCCAGCAGCTCGAAGGGGGGATATTTCAATGAGCAGTTCTTC	CASSSKGGYFNEQFF
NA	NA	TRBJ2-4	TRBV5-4	TGTGCCAGCAGCCCTGCCGGGGAGTACATTCAGTACTTC	CASSPAGEYIQYF
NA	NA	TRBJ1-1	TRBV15	TGTGCCACCAGCGGATTAGGGGGTTTGAACACTGAAGCTTTCTTT	CATSGLGGLNTEAFF
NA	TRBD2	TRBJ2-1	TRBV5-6	TGTGCCAGCAGCTGGGGACTAGCGGGGGCGAGCTCCTACAATGAGCAGTTCTTC	CASSWGLAGASSYNEQFF
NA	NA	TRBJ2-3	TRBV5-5	TGTGCCAGCAGCTTGGGTGGGGCGGGGAGCGGAGATACGCAGTATTTT	CASSLGGAGSGDTQYF
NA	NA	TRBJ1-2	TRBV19	TGTGCCAGTACCACTAGCGGGGACCCAAACTATGGCTACACCTTC	CASTTSGDPNYGYTF
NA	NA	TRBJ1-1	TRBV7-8	TGTGCCAGCAGCTTGACAGTCCGGAACACTGAAGCTTTCTTT	CASSLTVRNTEAFF
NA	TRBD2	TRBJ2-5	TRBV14	TGTGCCAGCAGCCAAGATACGGGGGGGCGTTTCCGAGAGACCCAGTACTTC	CASSQDTGGRFRETQYF
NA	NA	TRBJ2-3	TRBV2	TGTGCCAGCAGTGGGTCGGGGGCACGAGGAGATACGCAGTATTTT	CASSGSGARGDTQYF
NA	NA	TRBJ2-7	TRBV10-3	TGTGCCACCGGGACACCGCCCTACGAGCAGTACTTC	CATGTPPYEQYF
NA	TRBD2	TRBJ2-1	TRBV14	TGTGCCAGCAGCCTCTTAGGAGCGGGGGGGCACAATGAGCAGTTCTTC	CASSLLGAGGHNEQFF
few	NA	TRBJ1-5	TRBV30	TGTGCCTGGAGTGTAGTGGGGGGGCGCGATCAGCCCCAGCATTTT	CAWSVVGGRDQPQHF